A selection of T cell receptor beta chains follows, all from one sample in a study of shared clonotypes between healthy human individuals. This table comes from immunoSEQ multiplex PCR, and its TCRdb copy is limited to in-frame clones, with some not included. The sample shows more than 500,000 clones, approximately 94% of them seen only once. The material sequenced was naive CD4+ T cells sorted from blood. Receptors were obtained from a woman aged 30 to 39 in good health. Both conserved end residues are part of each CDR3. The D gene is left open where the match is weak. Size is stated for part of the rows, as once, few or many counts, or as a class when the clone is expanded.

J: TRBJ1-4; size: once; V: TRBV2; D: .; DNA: TGTGCCAGCAGTATACAGAACTTGTCTGAAAAACTGTTTTTT; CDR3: CASSIQNLSEKLFF
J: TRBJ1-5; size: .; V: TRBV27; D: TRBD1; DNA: TGTGCCAGCACTCGAACAGGGGAATCGGATCAGCCCCAGCATTTT; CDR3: CASTRTGESDQPQHF
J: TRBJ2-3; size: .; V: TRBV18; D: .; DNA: TGTGCCAGCTCACCTACGGATGATACGCAGTATTTT; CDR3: CASSPTDDTQYF
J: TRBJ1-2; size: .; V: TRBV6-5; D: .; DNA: TGTGCCAGCAGTTACACAAGGACAGTATTTTCTTATGGCTACACCTTC; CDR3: CASSYTRTVFSYGYTF
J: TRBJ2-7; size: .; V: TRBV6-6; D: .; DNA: TGTGCCAGCAGGGAGAGAGGCGACGAGCAGTACTTC; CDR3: CASRERGDEQYF
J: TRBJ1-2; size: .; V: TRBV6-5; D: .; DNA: TGTGCCAGCAGTTACTCGGCGGGGGTTGGCTACACCTTC; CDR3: CASSYSAGVGYTF
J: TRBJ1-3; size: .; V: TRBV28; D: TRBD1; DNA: TGTGCCAGCAGTTTAGGACAGGGGGTCTTTGGAAACACCATATATTTT; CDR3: CASSLGQGVFGNTIYF
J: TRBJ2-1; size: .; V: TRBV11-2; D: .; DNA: TGTGCCAGCAGCTTAAGCGGGTTTGAGCAGTTCTTC; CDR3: CASSLSGFEQFF
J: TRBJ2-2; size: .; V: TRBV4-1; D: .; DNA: TGCGCCAGCAGCCAAGGTCGAGTGGGACTTAACACCGGGGAGCTGTTTTTT; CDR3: CASSQGRVGLNTGELFF
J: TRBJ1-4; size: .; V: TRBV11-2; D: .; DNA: TGTGCCAGCAGCTTAGCGTCGGGGGCGGGAAATGAAAAACTGTTTTTT; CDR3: CASSLASGAGNEKLFF
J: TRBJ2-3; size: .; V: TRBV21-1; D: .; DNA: TGTGCCAGCATCCCAGGAGGGGACGGCCCTCCAGATACGCAGTATTTT; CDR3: CASIPGGDGPPDTQYF
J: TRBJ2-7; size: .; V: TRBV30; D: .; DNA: TGTGCCTGGAGTGTCATGTACGAGCAGTACTTC; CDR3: CAWSVMYEQYF
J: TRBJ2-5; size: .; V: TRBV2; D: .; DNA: TGTGCCAGCAGTGTTCAGGGTACGCAAGAGACCCAGTACTTC; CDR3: CASSVQGTQETQYF
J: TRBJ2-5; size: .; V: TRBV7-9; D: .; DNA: TGTGCCAGCAGCTTAGAGAGGGTACGGGAGACCCAGTACTTC; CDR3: CASSLERVRETQYF
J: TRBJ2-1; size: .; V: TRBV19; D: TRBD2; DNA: TGTGCCAGTAGTGTTCTGATAGCGGGAGGGCCGGATGAGCAGTTCTTC; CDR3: CASSVLIAGGPDEQFF
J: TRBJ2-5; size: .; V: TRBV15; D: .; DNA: TGTGCCACCAGCCTTCCGGGCAGAAGTAAAGAGACCCAGTACTTC; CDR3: CATSLPGRSKETQYF
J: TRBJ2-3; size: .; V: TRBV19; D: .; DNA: TGTGCCAGTAGTATATCTCGGTACACAGATACGCAGTATTTT; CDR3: CASSISRYTDTQYF
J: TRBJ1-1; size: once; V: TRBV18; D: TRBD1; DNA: TGTGCCAGCTCACCGAACGAAGTCAACCGCGGACAGGTCGCTGAAGCTTTCTTT; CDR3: CASSPNEVNRGQVAEAFF
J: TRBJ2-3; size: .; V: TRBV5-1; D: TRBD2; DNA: TGCGCCAGCAGCTTGGCGGGAGGAAGCCCAGATACGCAGTATTTT; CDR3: CASSLAGGSPDTQYF
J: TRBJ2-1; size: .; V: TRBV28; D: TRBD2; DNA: TGTGCCAGCAGTTTGGGGCTAGCGGGAGTCCACGAGCAGTTCTTC; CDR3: CASSLGLAGVHEQFF
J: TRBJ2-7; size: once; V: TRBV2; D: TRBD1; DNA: TGTGCCAGCACGGGACAGGGGCCTTCCTACGAGCAGTACTTC; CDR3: CASTGQGPSYEQYF
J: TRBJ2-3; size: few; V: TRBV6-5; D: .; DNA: TGTGCCAGCAGTTACGAGTCGGGGCGTACGCAGTATTTT; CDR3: CASSYESGRTQYF
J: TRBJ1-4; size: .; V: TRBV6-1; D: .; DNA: TGTGCCAGCAGTAAAGACCGGGACGCCTGGGAAAAACTGTTTTTT; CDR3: CASSKDRDAWEKLFF
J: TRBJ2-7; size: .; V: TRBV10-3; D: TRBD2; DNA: TGTGCCATCAGTGAGGGACTAGCGGGAGTATACGAGCAGTACTTC; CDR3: CAISEGLAGVYEQYF
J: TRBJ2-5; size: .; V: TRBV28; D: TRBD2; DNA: TGTGCCAGCAGTGTATCATCCGGACTAGCTTCCGCCGTATACGGGACCCAGTACTTC; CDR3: CASSVSSGLASAVYGTQYF
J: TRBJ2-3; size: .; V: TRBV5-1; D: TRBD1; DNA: TGCGCCAGCACTCGCTCGACAGGGGGCACAGATACGCAGTATTTT; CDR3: CASTRSTGGTDTQYF
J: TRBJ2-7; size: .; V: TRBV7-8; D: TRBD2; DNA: TGTGCCAGCAGTCCAAGTGGACTAGCGGAAACCTACGAGCAGTACTTC; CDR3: CASSPSGLAETYEQYF
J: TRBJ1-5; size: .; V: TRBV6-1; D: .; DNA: TGTGCCAGCAGTGACAGCAATCAGCCCCAGCATTTT; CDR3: CASSDSNQPQHF
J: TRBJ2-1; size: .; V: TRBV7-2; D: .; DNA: TGTGCCAGCAGCTTATCGTACCGGGCAGAGCAGTTCTTC; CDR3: CASSLSYRAEQFF
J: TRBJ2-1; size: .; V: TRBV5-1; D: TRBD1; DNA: TGCGCCAGCAGCCGTGGACAGGTTCGTGAGCAGTTCTTC; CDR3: CASSRGQVREQFF